The present entry profiles one TCR beta chain with its context. The antigen remains undetermined. The V gene lost 4 bases and the J gene lost 5 bases, with 14 bases spanning the gap. The CDR3 covers 15 residues. CDR1 is SNHLY, CDR2 FYNNEI, per germline. The data were obtained in a study of blood T cells in healthy people across ages. For the study at large: Capturing about one barcoded beta molecule per two T cells was achieved by template switching. Study observations and caveats: It was the long-lived donors that had more naive CD4+ cells and higher diversity than aged donors. The CMV status of each donor remained undetermined, and this could have confounded shifts in expanded clonotypes.

PCR was performed a second time for roughly 7 to 12 cycles using a sample-barcoded 5' primer and a J-beta primer mix. Paired-end reads containing CDR3 totaled no fewer than 2.5 million for each sample. TCRdb reprocessed the 5' RACE reads via MiXCR and lists one record per CDR3 protein. The data contain about 1.1 million distinct CDR3 sequences, about two fifths of them singletons. The chain couples TRBV2 to TRBJ2-2; tentatively, D is TRBD2 (6 bases). The sample was blood. The clonotype originates from a young man in good health. The CDR3 DNA is TGTGCCAGCAGTGCGTATTTGGGAGGTACCGGGGAGCTGTTTTTT. Translated: CASSAYLGGTGELFF.